The rows below give T cell receptor beta chains drawn from one sample of a study of CD8+ T cells in alopecia areata. TCRdb's copy holds only in-frame clones and misses some; the assay was immunoSEQ multiplex PCR. The sample lists more than 200,000 clones, 40% to 45% occurring once. The specimen comprised CD4+ T cells sorted from blood, sampled at approximately week 37, from a patient treated with tofacitinib. These receptors came from a human donor with alopecia areata. Both conserved end residues are part of each CDR3. The order of the fields is V gene, D gene, J gene, clone size, CDR3 DNA, CDR3 protein. A D gene is named only where the DNA matches it firmly. Not all rows give a size; the values are once, few, many and, for expanded clones, a class.

V: TRBV18
D: -
J: TRBJ1-1
size: -
DNA: TGTGCCAGCTCACCCGGGACGATTATGTGGGAAGCTTTCTTT
CDR3: CASSPGTIMWEAFF

V: TRBV9
D: TRBD2
J: TRBJ2-2
size: -
DNA: TGTGCCAGCAGCGTAAGTGGGCTAGCGGCAAACACCGGGGAGCTGTTTTTT
CDR3: CASSVSGLAANTGELFF

V: TRBV5-1
D: TRBD2
J: TRBJ2-3
size: few
DNA: TGCGCCAGCAGCTTGCCAGCGGGAGGGCCCTCAGATACGCAGTATTTT
CDR3: CASSLPAGGPSDTQYF

V: TRBV4-2
D: -
J: TRBJ2-3
size: -
DNA: TGTGCCAGCAGCCAAGAGGGATGGCAGCAGACATTTGGCACAGATACGCAGTATTTT
CDR3: CASSQEGWQQTFGTDTQYF

V: TRBV9
D: -
J: TRBJ2-7
size: few
DNA: TGTGCCAGCAGCGTATCCGGGACGGAATACGAGCAGTACTTC
CDR3: CASSVSGTEYEQYF

V: TRBV6-6
D: TRBD1
J: TRBJ2-7
size: -
DNA: TGTGCCAGCAGGAAAACTGGACAGGGGGGTGGCGAGCAGTACTTC
CDR3: CASRKTGQGGGEQYF

V: TRBV28
D: -
J: TRBJ1-5
size: -
DNA: TGTGCCAGCACCAGGATGAATCAGCCCCAGCATTTT
CDR3: CASTRMNQPQHF

V: TRBV4-3
D: -
J: TRBJ2-1
size: few
DNA: TGCGCCAGCAGCCTCCGGGTCCAGGGTGTTTCCTACAATGAGCAGTTCTTC
CDR3: CASSLRVQGVSYNEQFF

V: TRBV7-3
D: TRBD1
J: TRBJ1-2
size: -
DNA: TGTGCCAGCAGCTCGGGACAGGGTGGCTACACCTTC
CDR3: CASSSGQGGYTF

V: TRBV29-1
D: -
J: TRBJ2-7
size: -
DNA: TGCAGCGTAGCCGGGACGGGGCATCTGGAGCAGTACTTC
CDR3: CSVAGTGHLEQYF

V: TRBV7-3
D: TRBD1
J: TRBJ2-1
size: -
DNA: TGTGCCAGCAGCCTCGGGCAGGGGGCCTACAATGAGCAGTTCTTC
CDR3: CASSLGQGAYNEQFF

V: TRBV5-1
D: -
J: TRBJ2-2
size: -
DNA: TGCGCCAGCAGGAACGCAGGGTCGAACACCGGGGAGCTGTTTTTT
CDR3: CASRNAGSNTGELFF

V: TRBV4-2
D: TRBD2
J: TRBJ2-5
size: -
DNA: TGTGCCAGCAGCCAGGCCGGGACTAGCGGGAGGCTCCCAGAGACCCAGTACTTC
CDR3: CASSQAGTSGRLPETQYF

V: TRBV9
D: TRBD2
J: TRBJ2-1
size: few
DNA: TGTGCCAGCAGCGTAGGGCTAGCGGGAGGGTACAATGAGCAGTTCTTC
CDR3: CASSVGLAGGYNEQFF

V: TRBV5-5
D: -
J: TRBJ2-7
size: few
DNA: TGTGCCAGCAGCTCGACGCCCGGGGGTACCTACGAGCAGTACTTC
CDR3: CASSSTPGGTYEQYF

V: TRBV5-4
D: TRBD1
J: TRBJ2-5
size: few
DNA: TGTGCCAGCAGCCACCGGGACAGGGGGCGAAGAGAGACCCAGTACTTC
CDR3: CASSHRDRGRRETQYF

V: TRBV15
D: -
J: TRBJ1-3
size: few
DNA: TGTGCCACCAGCAGGACTGATTCTGGAAACACCATATATTTT
CDR3: CATSRTDSGNTIYF

V: TRBV5-1
D: -
J: TRBJ1-1
size: few
DNA: TGCGCCAGCAGAAAAGAGTCTCTGAACACTGAAGCTTTCTTT
CDR3: CASRKESLNTEAFF

V: TRBV5-4
D: -
J: TRBJ2-2
size: -
DNA: TGTGCCAGCGTTGCGTTGAACACCGGGGAGCTGTTTTTT
CDR3: CASVALNTGELFF

V: TRBV5-1
D: TRBD2
J: TRBJ2-3
size: -
DNA: TGCGCCAGCAGCTTGCGGACTAGCGGGAGTCTATTAGGCACAGATACGCAGTATTTT
CDR3: CASSLRTSGSLLGTDTQYF

V: TRBV28
D: -
J: TRBJ1-5
size: few
DNA: TGTGCCAGCAGTCCAGGGCGGGGGCGCAGGGTCCCCCAGCATTTT
CDR3: CASSPGRGRRVPQHF

V: TRBV7-2
D: TRBD2
J: TRBJ2-7
size: few
DNA: TGTGCCAGCAGCCCAATAGCGGGAGGGACCTACGAGCAGTACTTC
CDR3: CASSPIAGGTYEQYF

V: TRBV29-1
D: TRBD1
J: TRBJ1-1
size: few
DNA: TGCAGCGTTCGACAGGGGGTGAACACTGAAGCTTTCTTT
CDR3: CSVRQGVNTEAFF

V: TRBV5-1
D: -
J: TRBJ1-2
size: -
DNA: TGCGCCAGCAGCTTGGTCGGGAGAAGTGGCTACACCTTC
CDR3: CASSLVGRSGYTF

V: TRBV27
D: -
J: TRBJ2-1
size: few
DNA: TGTGCCAGCAGTTCCCTCACGAACTGGGGTGTCGGGAGTGAGCAGTTCTTC
CDR3: CASSSLTNWGVGSEQFF

V: TRBV11-2
D: -
J: TRBJ2-3
size: -
DNA: TGTGCCAGCAGCCGCCGGGGTGTTGAAGATACGCAGTATTTT
CDR3: CASSRRGVEDTQYF

V: TRBV5-1
D: -
J: TRBJ2-2
size: -
DNA: TGCGCCAGCAGCTTCAGCCAACCGAACACCGGGGAGCTGTTTTTT
CDR3: CASSFSQPNTGELFF

V: TRBV9
D: TRBD2
J: TRBJ2-5
size: -
DNA: TGTGCCAGCAGCGTCGCCGGGACTACCCAAGAGACCCAGTACTTC
CDR3: CASSVAGTTQETQYF

V: TRBV7-2
D: TRBD1
J: TRBJ2-5
size: few
DNA: TGTGCCAGCAGCTTCGACAGGGGGAGAGAGACCCAGTACTTC
CDR3: CASSFDRGRETQYF

V: TRBV7-9
D: -
J: TRBJ2-6
size: -
DNA: TGTGCCAGCAGCGACGGACAGTCTGGGGCCAACGTCCTGACTTTC
CDR3: CASSDGQSGANVLTF

V: TRBV20-1
D: -
J: TRBJ2-5
size: -
DNA: TGCAGTGCTAGAAATAGGGAGACCCAGTACTTC
CDR3: CSARNRETQYF

V: TRBV18
D: -
J: TRBJ2-5
size: -
DNA: TGTGCCAGCTCACCACCAAAAGAGACCCAGTACTTC
CDR3: CASSPPKETQYF

V: TRBV14
D: -
J: TRBJ2-1
size: -
DNA: TGTGCCAGCAGCCAAGGATACAAGAACAATGAGCAGTTCTTC
CDR3: CASSQGYKNNEQFF

V: TRBV7-2
D: -
J: TRBJ2-2
size: few
DNA: TGTGCCAGCAGCCAGAGGGGCCCCACCGGGGAGCTGTTTTTT
CDR3: CASSQRGPTGELFF

V: TRBV7-9
D: -
J: TRBJ1-2
size: few
DNA: TGTGCCAGCAGCAAATCAGGGTCCAGCACTTCGGGCGGCTACACCTTC
CDR3: CASSKSGSSTSGGYTF

V: TRBV7-6
D: -
J: TRBJ2-7
size: once
DNA: TGTGCCAGCAGCCGAACGACCGGAGCGGGTCGCTACGAGCAGTACTTC
CDR3: CASSRTTGAGRYEQYF

V: TRBV28
D: -
J: TRBJ1-2
size: once
DNA: TGTGCCAGCAACCAGGGAGACTATGGCTACACCTTC
CDR3: CASNQGDYGYTF

V: TRBV5-1
D: TRBD2
J: TRBJ2-1
size: -
DNA: TGCGCCAGCAGCTTGGAGGGGACTAGCGGGAGGTCCTACAATGAGCAGTTCTTC
CDR3: CASSLEGTSGRSYNEQFF

V: TRBV28
D: -
J: TRBJ2-1
size: -
DNA: TGTGCCAGCAGACGAACAGGGAGTGATGAGCAGTTCTTC
CDR3: CASRRTGSDEQFF

V: TRBV30
D: -
J: TRBJ1-2
size: -
DNA: TGTGCCTGGAGTGTCTTTGGTCTTTTTGGTGGCTACACCTTC
CDR3: CAWSVFGLFGGYTF

V: TRBV6-5
D: -
J: TRBJ1-2
size: -
DNA: TGTGCCAGCAGTTACGCGGCAGCTCGAGGGTATGGCTACACCTTC
CDR3: CASSYAAARGYGYTF

V: TRBV6-1
D: TRBD1
J: TRBJ1-5
size: -
DNA: TGTGCCAGCGAAGACAGGGGAAGGAATCAGCCCCAGCATTTT
CDR3: CASEDRGRNQPQHF

V: TRBV29-1
D: -
J: TRBJ1-1
size: -
DNA: TGCAGCGTTGGCCGGACTACTAACACTGAAGCTTTCTTT
CDR3: CSVGRTTNTEAFF

V: TRBV29-1
D: -
J: TRBJ2-1
size: few
DNA: TGCAGCGCCTCTCGGGGCAGGGCCGGCAATGAGCAGTTCTTC
CDR3: CSASRGRAGNEQFF

V: TRBV29-1
D: TRBD1
J: TRBJ2-7
size: few
DNA: TGCAGCGTTCGCGGGACAGGGACCTGGGAGCAGTACTTC
CDR3: CSVRGTGTWEQYF

V: TRBV30
D: -
J: TRBJ1-2
size: -
DNA: TGTGCCTGGAGTGTACCGAGTCCGAGGACACTTAACTATGGCTACACCTTC
CDR3: CAWSVPSPRTLNYGYTF

V: TRBV6-5
D: -
J: TRBJ1-5
size: -
DNA: TGTGCCAGCAGTTACTTCGCGACCGCTCAGCCCCAGCATTTT
CDR3: CASSYFATAQPQHF

V: TRBV6-4
D: -
J: TRBJ2-3
size: medium-sized
DNA: TGTGCCAGCAGTCCCGGGAGCACAGATACGCAGTATTTT
CDR3: CASSPGSTDTQYF

V: TRBV5-1
D: -
J: TRBJ1-5
size: -
DNA: TGCGCCAGCAGCCAGACCCCAGGGGGCAATCAGCCCCAGCATTTT
CDR3: CASSQTPGGNQPQHF

V: TRBV29-1
D: TRBD1
J: TRBJ2-5
size: -
DNA: TGCAGCGCCCTCAGGGGGATGTCTAAAGAGACCCAGTACTTC
CDR3: CSALRGMSKETQYF

V: TRBV28
D: TRBD1
J: TRBJ2-7
size: -
DNA: TGTGCCAGCAGTTACGACAGGGGGCGAGGCTACGAGCAGTACTTC
CDR3: CASSYDRGRGYEQYF

V: TRBV6-5
D: -
J: TRBJ2-6
size: -
DNA: TGTGCCAGCAGTTACTCCGGCGGGGCTGGGGCCAACGTCCTGACTTTC
CDR3: CASSYSGGAGANVLTF

V: TRBV9
D: -
J: TRBJ2-2
size: -
DNA: TGTGCCAGCAGCGTAGCACAGGGCTCCGGGGAGCTGTTTTTT
CDR3: CASSVAQGSGELFF

V: TRBV9
D: -
J: TRBJ2-3
size: -
DNA: TGTGCCAGCACCGCCGGGACCACTAGCACAGATACGCAGTATTTT
CDR3: CASTAGTTSTDTQYF

V: TRBV4-1
D: -
J: TRBJ2-7
size: -
DNA: TGCGCCAGCAGCCAAGGGGCCGGGGTAAAGCAGTACTTC
CDR3: CASSQGAGVKQYF

V: TRBV9
D: TRBD2
J: TRBJ2-7
size: -
DNA: TGTGCCAGCAGCGCCCGATCTAGCGGGGTTGAGCAGTACTTC
CDR3: CASSARSSGVEQYF

V: TRBV7-6
D: -
J: TRBJ2-3
size: -
DNA: TGTGCCAGCAGCGCGCCGAACAGGGTTGATACGCAGTATTTT
CDR3: CASSAPNRVDTQYF

V: TRBV6-6
D: -
J: TRBJ2-7
size: few
DNA: TGTGCCAGCAGATTAACCGGGACCACCCCCTACGAGCAGTACTTC
CDR3: CASRLTGTTPYEQYF